This entry is about one T cell receptor (beta chain). No antigen is known for it. The data belong to a study of radiation and T cells in renal cell carcinoma. Broader study findings: From baseline, blood top tumor clonotypes peaked at 2 weeks post-radiation.

Some clones are missing from TCRdb's copy, which holds only in-frame ones; the method was immunoSEQ multiplex PCR. The table includes about 22,000 clones, 80% detected once. As for time point: baseline pretreatment blood. Treatment in this sample: 15 Gy SBRT to primary tumor, nephrectomy 4 weeks later. The tumor was a clear cell renal cell carcinoma. Looked up from germline, CDR1 is KGHSH and CDR2 is LQKENI. V was shortened by 3 bases and J by 5 bases, with 23 bases between the two germline ends. The CDR3 extends over 17 amino acids. The sequence was obtained from a man in his 60s with renal cell carcinoma. Here the sequenced sample was blood, taken from a patient whose treatment included radiotherapy and nephrectomy. The gene calls are TRBV18 and TRBJ2-7; possible D gene TRBD1, 5 bases. CDR3 sequence: CASSPLDPGQGPNEQYF. The CDR3 DNA sequence: TGTGCCAGCTCACCTTTGGACCCTGGGCAGGGCCCCAACGAGCAGTACTTC.